What follows are 9 T cell receptor beta chains derived from one specimen sequenced in a study of cytomegalovirus exposure and HLA in healthy donors. PCR involved 60 Vbeta and 13 Jbeta primers. Assay used: immunoSEQ multiplex PCR; TCRdb lists only in-frame clones, some missing. The table lists some 200,000 clones, over 9.5% of them singletons, with under 10% in the top ten. Input material: PBMCs. The receptors derive from a man aged 50-59 years in good health and CMV-seropositive.

This clone was observed a handful of times. The genes are TRBV5-6 and TRBJ2-2, with 10 bases aligning to TRBD1. This CDR3 has 16 residues. V dropped 7 bases and J dropped 3; count of bases not matched to a gene: 9. Germline V lookup: CDR1 SGHDT, CDR2 YYEEEE. The CDR3 DNA is TGTGCCAGCGCCAGGGACAGGGGATTGGACACCGGGGAGCTGTTTTTT. It is translated as CASARDRGLDTGELFF. The variable domain in full, completed from reference TRBV5-6 and TRBJ2-2, reads DAGVTQSPTHLIKTRGQQVTLRCSPKSGHDTVSWYQQALGQGPQFIFQYYEEEERQRGNFPDRFSGHQFPNYSSELNVNALLLGDSALYLCASARDRGLDTGELFFGEGSRLTVL.

The chain carries TRBV6-4 and TRBJ1-5; no clear D. The CDR3 totals 13 residues. V dropped 6 bases and J dropped 4 bases, with 10 bases sitting between them. Germline V CDR1 and CDR2: MRHNA, SNTAGT. CDR3 residues: CASSQEVNQPQHF. The CDR3 coding sequence is TGTGCCAGCAGCCAGGAGGTAAATCAGCCCCAGCATTTT.

The sample holds a few counts of this clone. The V and J genes are TRBV9 and TRBJ1-1, with D uncertain. Germline V lookup: CDR1 SGDLS, CDR2 YYNGEE. V lost 3 bases to trimming and J lost 6 bases, with 15 bases between them. CDR3 length equals 14 residues. The CDR3 reads CASSALGSRAEAFF. The CDR3 bases are TGTGCCAGCAGCGCGCTCGGCTCTCGGGCTGAAGCTTTCTTT.

This clone was observed a handful of times. V is TRBV6-6 and J is TRBJ1-4, with TRBD1 matching 8 bases. V lost 2 bases, J lost 8 bases, and 4 bases stayed unmatched. The CDR3 extends over 14 amino acids. Germline assignment: CDR1 MNHNY and CDR2 SVGAGI (reference sequence). This chain's CDR3 is CASSYDTGGEKLFF. DNA of the CDR3: TGTGCCAGCAGTTACGATACAGGGGGAGAAAAACTGTTTTTT.

This clone was detected only a few times. The V call is TRBV19, the J call TRBJ2-2; 8 bases match TRBD1. The V and J ends lost 9 bases and 6 bases, in that order; junction bases with no gene match: 3. The CDR3 is 12 amino acids. In germline, CDR1 is LNHDA, CDR2 SQIVND (reference sequence). For the CDR3, the DNA is TGTGCCAGCGGACAGGGCCCCGGGGAGCTGTTTTTT. Amino acids: CASGQGPGELFF.

The chain carries TRBV19 and TRBJ2-7, with D tentatively TRBD1 (6 bases). V lost 3 bases, J lost 2 bases, and 8 bases lay in between. The CDR3 runs 13 residues. The germline CDR1 and CDR2 sequences are LNHDA and SQIVND (reference sequence). Here the CDR3 reads CASSMGAAYEQYF. The CDR3, as DNA: TGTGCCAGTAGTATGGGGGCGGCCTACGAGCAGTACTTC.

This clone has only a few counts. The chain joins TRBV27 to TRBJ2-5; D unclear. The closer fit of TRBJ2-7 to the DNA end suggests the J call may be wrong. This CDR3 has 14 amino acids. Germline assignment: CDR1 MNHEY and CDR2 SMNVEV (reference sequence). CDR3 coding DNA: TGTGCCAGCAGTTTGAGCCTGAGCTCCTACGAGCAGTACTTC. Protein product: CASSLSLSSYEQYF.

This clone was seen a handful of times. The rearrangement uses TRBV30 and TRBJ1-3; no reliable D call. Looked up from germline, CDR1 is GTSNPN and CDR2 is SVGIG (reference sequence). There are 13 residues in the CDR3. Trimming took off 0 bases at V and 4 bases at J, with 7 bases between the two ends. DNA for the CDR3: TGTGCCTGGAGTGTGACTATCGGAAACACCATATATTTT. It codes for CAWSVTIGNTIYF. Combining the CDR3 with reference TRBV30 and TRBJ1-3 gives the whole variable domain SQTIHQWPATLVQPVGSPLSLECTVEGTSNPNLYWYRQAAGRGLQLLFYSVGIGQISSEVPQNLSASRPQDRQFILSSKKLLLSDSGFYLCAWSVTIGNTIYFGEGSWLTVV.

The chain has TRBV15 and TRBJ2-3; D is undetermined. From germline, CDR1 is LNHNV and CDR2 YYDKDF (reference sequence). Trimming pared 5 bases from V and 6 bases from J, leaving 18 bases between. This CDR3 is built from 15 residues. The CDR3, as DNA: TGTGCCACCAGCCTAAGCCGAGTCCAGGTCGATACGCAGTATTTT. Protein product: CATSLSRVQVDTQYF.